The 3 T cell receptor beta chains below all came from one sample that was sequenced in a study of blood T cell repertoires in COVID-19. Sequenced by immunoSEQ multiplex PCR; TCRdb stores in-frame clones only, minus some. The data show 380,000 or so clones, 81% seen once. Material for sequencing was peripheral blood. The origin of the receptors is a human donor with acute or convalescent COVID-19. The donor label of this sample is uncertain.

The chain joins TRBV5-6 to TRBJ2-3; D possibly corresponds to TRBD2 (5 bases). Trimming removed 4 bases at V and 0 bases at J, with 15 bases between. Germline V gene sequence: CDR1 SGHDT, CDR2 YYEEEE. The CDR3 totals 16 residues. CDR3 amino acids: CASSGRADFSTDTQYF. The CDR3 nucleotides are TGTGCCAGCAGCGGCAGAGCGGACTTTAGCACAGATACGCAGTATTTT.

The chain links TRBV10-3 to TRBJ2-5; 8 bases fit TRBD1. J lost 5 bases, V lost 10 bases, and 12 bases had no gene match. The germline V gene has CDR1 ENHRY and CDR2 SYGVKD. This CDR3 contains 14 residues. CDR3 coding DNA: TGTGCCACCTCGGGACAGGAGAGAGGGGAGACCCAGTACTTC. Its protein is CATSGQERGETQYF.

CDR3: CASSLNRGNTEAFF. The CDR3 region has the DNA TGTGCCAGCTCACTTAACAGGGGAAACACTGAAGCTTTCTTT. The chain links TRBV18 to TRBJ1-1, with 7 bases lining up with TRBD1. From germline, CDR1 is KGHSH and CDR2 LQKENI. This CDR3 is 14 amino acids long. V lost 4 bases to trimming and J lost 2 bases; unmatched junction nucleotides: 4.